This T cell receptor beta chain appears in the sequencing data of a study of T-cell memory formation after mild COVID-19. TCRdb re-called the 5' RACE reads with MiXCR, one entry per CDR3 protein. The table includes 550,000 to 600,000 distinct CDR3 sequences, roughly 21% detected once. Comments on this clonotype: Its antigen remains unknown.

Study-wide findings and caveats: Whether second-wave clones peaking at day 37 were SARS-CoV-2 specific went unconfirmed. Pre-infection memory carried some responding clones, suggesting that cross-reactive memory joined. Contracting clones from day 15 to 85 showed balanced CD4/CD8; later expanders favored CD4+.

The TCR comes from an adult woman who had mild COVID-19 (a few samples of this study predate the infection). Cell type and time point are not known. The sample was PBMCs or a T cell subset sorted from them (not recorded which).

In DNA, the CDR3 is TGTGCCAGCATCAAGACAGGGGAATCGGGGGAGCAGTACTTC. It translates to CASIKTGESGEQYF. V is TRBV7-9 and J is TRBJ2-7; 8 bases align to TRBD1. Trimming at V came to 7 bases and at J to 7 bases, leaving 12 bases not matched to a gene. The CDR3 is 14 amino acids. The germline V gene has CDR1 SEHNR and CDR2 FQNEAQ (reference sequence).